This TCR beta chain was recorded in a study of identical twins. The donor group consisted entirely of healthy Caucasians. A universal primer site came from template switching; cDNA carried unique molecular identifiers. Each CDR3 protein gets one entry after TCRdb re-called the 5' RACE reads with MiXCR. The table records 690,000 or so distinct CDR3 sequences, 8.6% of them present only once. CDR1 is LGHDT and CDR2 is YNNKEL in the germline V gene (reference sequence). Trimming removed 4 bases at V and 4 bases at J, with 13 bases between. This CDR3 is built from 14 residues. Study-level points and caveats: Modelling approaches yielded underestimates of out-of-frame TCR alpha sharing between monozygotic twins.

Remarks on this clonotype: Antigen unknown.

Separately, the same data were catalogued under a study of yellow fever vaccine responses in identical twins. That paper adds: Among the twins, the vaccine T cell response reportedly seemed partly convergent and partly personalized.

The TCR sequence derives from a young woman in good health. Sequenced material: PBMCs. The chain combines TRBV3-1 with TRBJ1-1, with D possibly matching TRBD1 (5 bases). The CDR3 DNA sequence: TGTGCCAGCAGCCGCAGGGTTGAGGGCACTGAAGCTTTCTTT. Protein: CASSRRVEGTEAFF.